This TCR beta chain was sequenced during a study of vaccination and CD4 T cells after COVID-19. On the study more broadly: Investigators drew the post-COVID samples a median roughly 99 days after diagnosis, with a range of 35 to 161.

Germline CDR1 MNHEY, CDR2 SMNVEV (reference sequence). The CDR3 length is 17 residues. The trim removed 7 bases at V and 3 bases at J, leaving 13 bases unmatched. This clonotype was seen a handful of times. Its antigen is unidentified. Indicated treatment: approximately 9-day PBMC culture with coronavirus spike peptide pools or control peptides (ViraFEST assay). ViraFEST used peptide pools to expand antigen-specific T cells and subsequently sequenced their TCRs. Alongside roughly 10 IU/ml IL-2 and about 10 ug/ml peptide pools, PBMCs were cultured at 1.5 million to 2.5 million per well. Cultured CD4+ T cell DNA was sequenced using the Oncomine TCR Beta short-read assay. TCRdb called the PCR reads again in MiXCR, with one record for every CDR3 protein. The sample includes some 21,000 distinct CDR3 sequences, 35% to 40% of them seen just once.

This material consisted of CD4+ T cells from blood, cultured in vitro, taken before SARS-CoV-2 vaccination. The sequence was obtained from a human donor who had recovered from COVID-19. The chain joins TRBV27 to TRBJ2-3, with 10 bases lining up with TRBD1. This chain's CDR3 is CASMAHRRQGATDTQYF. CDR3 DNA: TGTGCCAGCATGGCCCACCGTAGACAGGGGGCTACAGATACGCAGTATTTT.